The 31 T cell receptor beta chains below come from one sample, sequenced in a study of T cell clonality in common variable immunodeficiency. General study findings and limits: Reportedly, TCR beta sequences from common variable immunodeficiency showed fewer deletions and N-nucleotide insertions.

Here immunoSEQ multiplex PCR was the method, and the copy in TCRdb shows in-frame clones only, minus some. This sample carries roughly 32,000 clones, none of them present only once. Their antigen targets remain unknown. Sequenced input: peripheral blood mononuclear cells. Receptor source: a human donor with common variable immunodeficiency.

This clone was seen more than once but under ten times. The read gets to within 3 residues of the CDR3 end, and the germline J gene fills in the rest. The rearrangement links TRBV19 to TRBJ1-2; D gene uncertain. This CDR3 has 12 amino acids. V was shortened by 0 bases and J by 7 bases, with 6 bases between the two germline ends. Per germline, CDR1 LNHDA and CDR2 SQIVND (reference sequence). The CDR3 bases that were read are TGTGCCAGTAGTATAGAAAAGGGTGGC. The encoded protein is CASSIEKGG. The whole CDR3 protein reads CASSIEKGGYTF.

This clone was seen repeatedly, ten times or more. The read terminates 3 residues before the CDR3 end, so the remaining end is supplied by the germline J gene. The chain has TRBV10-3 and TRBJ1-2, with 8 bases fitting TRBD1. J lost 6 bases, V lost 11 bases, and 8 bases had no gene match. The CDR3 consists of 12 residues. The V gene's germline CDR1 is ENHRY and CDR2 SYGVKD. CDR3 DNA, as far as it was read: TGTGCCGGAGCCGGGACAGGAGATGGC. This translates into CAGAGTGDG. The complete CDR3 protein is CAGAGTGDGYTF.

This clone was observed at least ten times. The DNA ends 3 residues before the CDR3 does, and the rest of the CDR3 is filled in from the germline J gene. V is TRBV5-1 and J is TRBJ1-1; D is undetermined. Deletions cut 9 bases from V and 1 base from J, with 10 bases between. The CDR3 extends over 12 amino acids. CDR1 is SGHRS, CDR2 YFSETQ, per germline. The part of the CDR3 DNA that was read is TGCGCCACCGGCGGAGGGAACACTGAA. Amino acids: CATGGGNTE. The complete CDR3 reads CATGGGNTEAFF.

Turning to this clone: The sequence runs out 3 residues before the end of the CDR3; the remainder is reconstructed from the germline J gene. The chain joins TRBV18 to TRBJ1-2, with 8 positions matching TRBD1. In germline, CDR1 is KGHSH, CDR2 LQKENI. The CDR3 consists of 15 residues. V trimming: 3 bases; J trimming: 5 bases; junction bases outside the gene matches: 8. The chain's CDR3 is CASSPRAGTGYGYTF. The sequenced CDR3 bases are TGTGCCAGCTCACCTAGGGCCGGGACAGGATATGGC.

As for this clone: The CDR3 goes on 3 residues after the read ends, and that part is filled in from the germline J gene. V gene TRBV6-2 or TRBV6-3 combines with J gene TRBJ2-7; the D is unclear. The V gene's germline CDR1 is MNHEY and CDR2 SVGEGT. There are 14 residues in the CDR3. V gave up 2 bases and J gave up 2 bases, with 10 bases separating them. CDR3 DNA (partial): TGTGCCAGCAGTTACCCGACACAAACCTACGAG. The encoded protein is CASSYPTQTYE. In full, the CDR3 is CASSYPTQTYEQYF.

As regards this clone: The sequence runs out 3 residues before the end of the CDR3; the remainder is reconstructed from the germline J gene. The chain is built from TRBV7-3 and TRBJ2-1; 11 nucleotides line up with TRBD2. The V and J ends lost 2 bases and 2 bases, in that order; junction bases with no gene match: 2. This CDR3 has 16 residues. CDR1 is SGHTA, CDR2 FQGTGA, per germline. The sequenced part of the CDR3 DNA is TGTGCCAGCAGCTTAGCTAGCGGGGGGACCTACAATGAG. It specifies CASSLASGGTYNE. The CDR3, in full, reads CASSLASGGTYNEQFF. Variable domain in full (rest from reference TRBV7-3 and TRBJ2-1): GAGVSQTPSNKVTEKGKYVELRCDPISGHTALYWYRQSLGQGPEFLIYFQGTGAADDSGLPNDRFFAVRPEGSVSTLKIQRTERGDSAVYLCASSLASGGTYNEQFFGPGTRLTVL.

This clone was seen ten or more times. The DNA ends 3 residues before the CDR3 does, and the rest of the CDR3 is filled in from the germline J gene. The chain links TRBV28 to TRBJ2-5; D uncertain. The germline gives CDR1 MDHEN, CDR2 SYDVKM. V was cut by 5 bases and J by 0 bases, with 16 bases left in between. The CDR3 is made up of 16 amino acids. The CDR3 DNA, read in part, is TGTGCCAGCAGTAGCCCCCCGCGGTTCAACCAAGAGACC. Encoded protein: CASSSPPRFNQET. In full, the CDR3 is CASSSPPRFNQETQYF.

The table lists this clone with many counts. The sequenced fragment ends 3 residues before the CDR3 boundary, so the rest is inferred from the germline J gene. V and J are TRBV7-9 and TRBJ1-1; TRBD1 matches 7 bases. CDR1 SEHNR and CDR2 FQNEAQ come from the germline V gene (reference sequence). This CDR3 contains 13 residues. Here the CDR3 reads CASSFPDRVGAFF. CDR3 DNA, as far as it was read: TGTGCCAGCAGCTTTCCCGACAGGGTTGGG. The full variable domain, in which reference TRBV7-9 and TRBJ1-1 provide the parts outside the CDR3, is DTGVSQNPRHKITKRGQNVTFRCDPISEHNRLYWYRQTLGQGPEFLTYFQNEAQLEKSRLLSDRFSAERPKGSFSTLEIQRTEQGDSAMYLCASSFPDRVGAFFGQGTRLTVV.

This clone was counted between two and nine times. The read stops 3 residues short of the end of the CDR3; the missing end is completed from the germline J gene. The chain links TRBV19 to TRBJ2-3, with a possible D match to TRBD1 (6 bases). CDR1 and CDR2 (germline): LNHDA, SQIVND (reference sequence). Trimming took off 7 bases at V and 1 base at J, with 15 bases between the two ends. The CDR3 extends over 15 amino acids. CDR3 bases read: TGTGCCAGTAACAGGGTGGACGGGCGCACAGATACG. Translation gives CASNRVDGRTDT. The whole CDR3 protein is CASNRVDGRTDTQYF.

This clone was detected ten times or more. Coverage ceases 3 residues before the CDR3 finishes, and the germline J gene fills in the end. This rearrangement joins TRBV18 to TRBJ1-1; the match to TRBD1 covers 8 bases. The CDR3 spans 15 residues. With 2 bases clipped from V and 6 bases from J, the junction kept 8 bases outside the gene matches. Germline V gene lookup returns CDR1 KGHSH and CDR2 LQKENI. The sequenced part of the CDR3 DNA is TGTGCCAGCTCACCATATTCGCAGGGGGCGTCTGAA. Its protein product is CASSPYSQGASE. The CDR3 in its entirety is CASSPYSQGASEAFF.

This clone was detected ten times or more. The read is 3 residues too short to cover the CDR3 end, so that end is filled in from the germline J gene. This chain joins TRBV10-3 and TRBJ2-1; 7 bases are a match to TRBD2. V was clipped by 3 bases and J by 5 bases; unmatched bases: 7. This CDR3 is built from 15 residues. CDR1 is ENHRY and CDR2 is SYGVKD in the germline V gene. The part of the CDR3 DNA that was read is TGTGCCATCAGTGATCTCGCTAGCGGCGACAATGAG. This encodes CAISDLASGDNE. The entire CDR3 is CAISDLASGDNEQFF.

This clone was seen ten or more times. The CDR3 end is not reached by the read, which stops 3 residues before it; the germline J gene fills it in. The chain employs TRBV18 and TRBJ1-2; D is uncertain. Germline V gives CDR1 KGHSH, CDR2 LQKENI. This CDR3 has 15 residues. Trimming cost V 2 bases and J 0 bases, with 10 bases left between them. CDR3 region: CASSPGKSSNYGYTF. The sequenced CDR3 bases are TGTGCCAGCTCACCAGGCAAATCCTCTAACTATGGC.

This clone has just a few counts. The read comes to an end 3 residues before the CDR3 does, leaving the germline J gene to fill in the end. The chain is built from TRBV7-9 and TRBJ2-3; 7 bases fit TRBD2. Trimming cost V 5 bases and J 3 bases; bases outside gene matches: 5. This CDR3 contains 14 residues. Germline V CDR1 and CDR2: SEHNR, FQNEAQ (reference sequence). CDR3 bases read: TGTGCCAGCAGCCTACGACTAGCTACAGATACG. This sequence encodes CASSLRLATDT. The CDR3 in full is CASSLRLATDTQYF.

This clone was picked up many times. The read ends 3 residues before the CDR3 terminus; that terminus is restored from the germline J gene. The J gene is TRBJ2-7, the V gene TRBV20-1; 7 bases fit TRBD1. The CDR3 covers 16 residues. J lost 4 bases, V lost 0 bases, and 12 bases had no gene match. Germline V gene sequence: CDR1 DFQATT, CDR2 SNEGSKA (reference sequence). The sequenced part of the CDR3 DNA is TGCAGTGCTAGAGATCTGACAGGGAAAAGCCCTTACGAG. This gives the protein CSARDLTGKSPYE. The whole CDR3 protein reads CSARDLTGKSPYEQYF.

This clone appeared a few times. The observed sequence ends 3 residues before the CDR3 terminus, with the missing tail filled in from the germline J gene. The chain recombines TRBV20-1 with TRBJ2-7; 10 bases match TRBD2. Germline V gives CDR1 DFQATT, CDR2 SNEGSKA (reference sequence). The CDR3 extends over 14 amino acids. V lost 2 bases, J lost 5 bases, and 6 bases stayed unmatched. CDR3 DNA, as far as it was read: TGCAGTGCTAGAAGTTCTAGCGGGAGAAACGAG. This translates into CSARSSSGRNE. From start to end, the CDR3 is CSARSSSGRNEQYF.

In this sample, this clone turned up a few times. With the read ending 3 residues before the CDR3 end, the germline J gene is used to fill in that end. This chain uses TRBV7-3 with TRBJ2-1, with TRBD2 matching 14 bases. The CDR3 has 15 residues. Germline-derived CDR1 and CDR2 are SGHTA and FQGTGA. V lost 5 bases to trimming and J lost 8 bases; unmatched junction nucleotides: 5. The chain's CDR3 is CASSRLAGGRDEQFF. The sequenced part of the CDR3 DNA is TGTGCCAGCAGCCGACTAGCGGGAGGGCGGGATGAG.

About this clone: The read gets to within 3 residues of the CDR3 end, and the germline J gene fills in the rest. This rearrangement joins TRBV19 to TRBJ2-1; D is possibly TRBD1 (6 bases). This CDR3 contains 13 residues. The germline gives CDR1 LNHDA, CDR2 SQIVND (reference sequence). V was pared by 3 bases and J by 4 bases, with 7 bases between. The part of the CDR3 DNA that was read is TGTGCCAGTAGTATTAGGGGGTACAATGAG. It codes for CASSIRGYNE. The whole CDR3 sequence is CASSIRGYNEQFF.

Comment on this clone: The missing CDR3 end, 3 residues past where the read stops, is filled in from the germline J gene. The chain employs TRBV20-1 and TRBJ1-2; 11 nucleotides agree with TRBD1. The CDR3 is made up of 14 amino acids. CDR1 is DFQATT, CDR2 SNEGSKA, per germline (reference sequence). Partial CDR3 DNA: TGCAGTGCTAGTAAGGGGACAGGGGGTAGGGGC. Protein: CSASKGTGGRG. The full CDR3 protein is CSASKGTGGRGYTF.

This clone came up a few times. The sequenced CDR3 bases are TGTGCCAGTAGTCCGCTGGACAGGGGGCAGGTGGGCACTGAA. Protein sequence: CASSPLDRGQVGTE. The whole CDR3 reads CASSPLDRGQVGTEAFF. The J gene is TRBJ1-1, the V gene TRBV19; 11 bases are shared with TRBD1. The read halts 3 residues ahead of the CDR3 end, with the missing end drawn from the germline J gene. The CDR3 consists of 17 residues. Germline-derived CDR1 and CDR2 are LNHDA and SQIVND (reference sequence). J was trimmed by 4 bases and V by 5 bases; bases with no gene match: 12. Combining the CDR3 with reference TRBV19 and TRBJ1-1 gives the whole variable domain DGGITQSPKYLFRKEGQNVTLSCEQNLNHDAMYWYRQDPGQGLRLIYYSQIVNDFQKGDIAEGYSVSREKKESFPLTVTSAQKNPTAFYLCASSPLDRGQVGTEAFFGQGTRLTVV.

Comment on this clone: The read is 3 residues too short to cover the CDR3 end, so that end is filled in from the germline J gene. The V call is TRBV19, the J call TRBJ2-7; 10 bases line up with TRBD1. The CDR3 runs 16 residues. Per the germline V gene, CDR1 is LNHDA and CDR2 is SQIVND (reference sequence). With V trimmed by 6 bases and J by 1 base, 9 bases remained unmatched. CDR3 in amino acids: CASSHPGQGSSYEQYF. The sequenced part of the CDR3 DNA is TGTGCCAGTAGCCACCCGGGACAGGGGAGTTCCTACGAG.

This clone was seen only a few times. The read finishes 3 residues shy of the CDR3 end, and the germline J gene is used to complete it. The genes are TRBV7-3 and TRBJ1-1, with a possible D match to TRBD1 (5 bases). Trimming took off 6 bases at V and 0 bases at J, with 8 bases between the two ends. CDR3 size: 13 residues. Germline lookup yields CDR1 SGHTA and CDR2 FQGTGA. CDR3 sequence reads: CASRSTVNTEAFF. The part of the CDR3 DNA that was read is TGTGCCAGCAGATCGACAGTGAACACTGAA.

This clone was counted many times. The read ends 3 residues before the CDR3 terminus; that terminus is restored from the germline J gene. The genes are TRBV6-1 and TRBJ1-1, with D unresolved. CDR3 length equals 11 residues. In germline, CDR1 is MNHNS, CDR2 SASEGT. The CDR3: CASSEGHNAFF. The sequenced CDR3 bases are TGTGCCAGCAGTGAAGGGCACAAC.

With regard to this clone: The CDR3 is cut off 3 residues early in the read; its end comes from the germline J gene. The chain is built from TRBV23-1 and TRBJ2-1, with D uncertain. TRBV23-1 counts as an open reading frame of uncertain function. Trimming pared 5 bases from V and 4 bases from J, leaving 12 bases between. This CDR3 contains 14 residues. The CDR3 here is CASSAISRYNEQFF. Partial CDR3 DNA: TGCGCCAGCAGTGCGATATCTAGGTACAATGAG.

This clone has just a few counts. The CDR3 end lies 3 residues beyond the end of the read and is filled in from the germline J gene. Other DNA sequences in the same sample also yield this CDR3. This chain joins TRBV30 and TRBJ1-1, with TRBD1 matching 10 bases. Germline V gene sequence: CDR1 GTSNPN, CDR2 SVGIG (reference sequence). After removal of 5 bases from V and 6 bases from J, the junction contained 9 bases not matched to a gene. There are 14 residues in the CDR3. Partial CDR3 DNA: TGTGCCTGGCAGACCGGGACAGGGGCGGCTGAA. The encoded protein is CAWQTGTGAAE. The entire CDR3 sequence reads CAWQTGTGAAEAFF.

A remark on this clone: The read terminates 3 residues before the CDR3 end, so the remaining end is supplied by the germline J gene. This chain links TRBV29-1 with TRBJ2-5; 9 positions match TRBD1. The germline V gene encodes CDR1 SQVTM and CDR2 ANQGSEA. V lost 5 bases to trimming and J lost 4 bases; unmatched junction nucleotides: 5. This CDR3 is built from 13 residues. The CDR3 sequence: CSVQRQGGETQYF. The sequenced CDR3 bases are TGCAGCGTTCAACGACAGGGGGGAGAGACC.

CDR3 bases read: TGCGCCAGCAGACTCGCGGGAGAGGGGCCC. This gives the protein CASRLAGEGP. The entire CDR3 sequence reads CASRLAGEGPQHF. The genes are TRBV10-2 and TRBJ1-5; D is ambiguous. The read ends 3 residues shy of where the CDR3 ends; the end is completed using the germline J gene. In germline, CDR1 is WSHSY, CDR2 SAAADI. Trimming removed 6 bases from V and 9 bases from J, with 15 bases in between. This CDR3 has 13 residues.

A note on this clone: The CDR3 is cut off 3 residues early in the read; its end comes from the germline J gene. The V call is TRBV2, the J call TRBJ2-3; D is uncertain. The CDR3 is 13 residues long. The V and J ends lost 6 bases and 5 bases respectively, with 12 bases between them. CDR1 is SNHLY and CDR2 is FYNNEI in the germline V gene. CDR3 residues: CASSKERRDTQYF. CDR3 bases read: TGTGCCAGCAGCAAGGAGCGTCGAGATACG.

This clone was detected ten times or more. The read ends 3 residues shy of where the CDR3 ends; the end is completed using the germline J gene. This chain uses TRBV5-1 with TRBJ2-4; 9 bases agree with TRBD1. CDR3 length: 15 residues. Per the germline V gene, CDR1 is SGHRS and CDR2 is YFSETQ. J was trimmed by 9 bases and V by 0 bases; bases with no gene match: 7. CDR3 sequence reads: CASSLETGGRGIQYF. CDR3 bases read: TGCGCCAGCAGCTTGGAGACAGGGGGTCGAGGCATT.

In its sample, this clone was seen many times. With the read ending 3 residues before the CDR3 end, the germline J gene is used to fill in that end. The chain links TRBV18 to TRBJ1-2, with D tentatively TRBD1 (5 bases). V lost 6 bases and J lost 4, with 18 bases in between. The length of the CDR3 is 15 residues. CDR1 KGHSH and CDR2 LQKENI come from the germline V gene. Here the CDR3 reads CASSPMDKMSYGYTF. The CDR3 DNA, read in part, is TGTGCCAGCTCGCCTATGGACAAGATGTCCTATGGC.

This clone was counted ten times or more. Read data end 3 residues before the CDR3 end; the end is taken from the germline J gene. The chain combines TRBV7-9 with TRBJ2-7; no firm D call. The CDR3 has 12 residues. The ends were cut back, 4 bases at V and 4 bases at J, with 8 bases in the middle. The germline V gene has CDR1 SEHNR and CDR2 FQNEAQ (reference sequence). The CDR3 sequence is CASSYQEYEQYF. The sequenced part of the CDR3 DNA is TGTGCCAGCAGCTATCAGGAATACGAG.

This CDR3 is CASSYLAGEAHEQYF. The sequenced part of the CDR3 DNA is TGTGCCAGCAGCTATTTAGCGGGAGAGGCCCACGAG. V usage is TRBV7-9 and J usage is TRBJ2-7; TRBD2 aligns across 9 bases. The sequence runs out 3 residues before the end of the CDR3; the remainder is reconstructed from the germline J gene. The CDR3 runs 15 residues. The V and J ends lost 4 bases and 5 bases, in that order; junction bases with no gene match: 9. CDR1 and CDR2 from the germline V gene are SEHNR and FQNEAQ (reference sequence).